These T cell receptor beta chains were read from a single sample in a study of blood T cells in healthy people across ages. TCRdb fed the 5' RACE reads into MiXCR, producing one record per CDR3 protein. The data show 950,000 to 1,200,000 distinct CDR3 sequences, under 40% seen once. The specimen sequenced was blood. These receptors all stem from a young man in good health. Each CDR3 is given without its conserved first and last residue. The D gene is left open where the match is weak.

V: TRBV3-1
D: -
CDR3: ARRDRVPGTGKLF

V: TRBV10-3
D: -
CDR3: ATAGSYEQF

V: TRBV7-2
D: -
CDR3: ASSLAHTGDTQY

V: TRBV5-1
D: -
CDR3: ASSSELAKNIQY

V: TRBV12-3/TRBV12-4
D: TRBD2
CDR3: ASSLAPGGAFDEQF

V: TRBV2
D: TRBD1
CDR3: ASRGQGRNTEAF

V: TRBV6-2/TRBV6-3
D: -
CDR3: ASTSDRPNTGELF

V: TRBV7-2
D: -
CDR3: ASSLEITNYGYT

V: TRBV7-9
D: TRBD2
CDR3: ASSIAGLSYNEQY

V: TRBV3-1
D: -
CDR3: ASSQGGVNTEAF

V: TRBV6-2/TRBV6-3
D: TRBD2
CDR3: ASIDPATSGGPYKNIQY

V: TRBV24-1
D: -
CDR3: ATSDFRDADNEQF

V: TRBV5-6
D: -
CDR3: ASSWGLPGAEKLF

V: TRBV6-1
D: -
CDR3: ASSERTRNTEAF

V: TRBV6-2/TRBV6-3
D: -
CDR3: ASSYWGSGNTIY

V: TRBV27
D: -
CDR3: ASSLSLSQGFSYNSPLH

V: TRBV5-1
D: TRBD1
CDR3: ASSPTTGHDNEQY

V: TRBV20-1
D: TRBD1
CDR3: SANPDREYTDTQY

V: TRBV11-2
D: -
CDR3: ASSLGGGPNERLF

V: TRBV3-1
D: -
CDR3: ASSAFEGEQY

V: TRBV7-2
D: -
CDR3: ASSFRQVNTGELF